Below, 30 T cell receptor beta chains from the same sample are listed, as sequenced in a study of T cells in Graves' hyperthyroidism and ophthalmopathy. RNA transcripts yielded amplified TCR beta CDR3 regions. The HTBI primer set drove a first-round RT-PCR of the TCR CDR3. TCRdb reprocessed the multiplex PCR reads via MiXCR and lists one record per CDR3 protein. The data hold some 270,000 distinct CDR3 sequences, with more than 10% observed a single time. Sequencing input: blood. The receptor source for this set is a woman aged 25 to 39 with Graves' hyperthyroidism that later progressed to Graves' ophthalmopathy.

V is TRBV4-2 and J is TRBJ2-6; D remains unclear. Germline assignment: CDR1 LGHNA and CDR2 YNFKEQ. CDR3 length equals 16 residues. The V gene lost 0 bases and the J gene lost 0 bases, with 6 bases spanning the gap. This chain's CDR3 is CASSQDQDSGANVLTF. CDR3 DNA: TGTGCCAGCAGCCAAGATCAGGACTCTGGGGCCAACGTCCTGACTTTC.

The chain is built from TRBV7-2 and TRBJ2-3, with TRBD2 as a possible D gene (6 bases). Looked up from germline, CDR1 is SGHTA and CDR2 is FQGNSA. This CDR3 region has 15 residues. V dropped 5 bases and J dropped 0 bases, with 12 bases sitting between them. The CDR3 DNA is TGTGCCAGCAGCCTGGACTATCTTAGCACAGATACGCAGTATTTT. Translated: CASSLDYLSTDTQYF. The variable domain in full, with the rest retrieved from reference TRBV7-2 and TRBJ2-3, is GAGVSQSPSNKVTEKGKDVELRCDPISGHTALYWYRQSLGQGLEFLIYFQGNSAPDKSGLPSDRFSAERTGGSVSTLTIQRTQQEDSAVYLCASSLDYLSTDTQYFGPGTRLTVL.

This clonotype was seen at least ten times. V is TRBV7-9 and J is TRBJ2-1, with 8 bases matching TRBD2. Germline values: CDR1 SEHNR, CDR2 FQNEAQ (reference sequence). This CDR3 region has 17 residues. The junction had 9 bases not matched to a gene; V was cut back by 1 base and J by 4 bases. The CDR3 DNA is TGTGCCAGCAGCTTAGGGTCGGGTAGCGGGATATACAATGAGCAGTTCTTC. Protein sequence: CASSLGSGSGIYNEQFF.

J is TRBJ2-6 and V is TRBV18; the D gene is possibly TRBD1 (6 bases). Trimming left V 1 base short and J 4 bases short, with 14 bases between. The length of the CDR3 is 17 residues. CDR1 KGHSH and CDR2 LQKENI come from the germline V gene. The CDR3 protein is CASSPRLAGAGANVLTF. DNA of the CDR3: TGTGCCAGCTCACCACGCTTGGCAGGGGCCGGGGCCAACGTCCTGACTTTC.

The sample holds many counts of this clonotype. The chain is built from TRBV28 and TRBJ2-1, with D possibly matching TRBD1 (6 bases). The CDR3 runs to 17 residues. Trimming pared 3 bases from V and 8 bases from J, leaving 23 bases between. The germline gives CDR1 MDHEN, CDR2 SYDVKM. This CDR3 reads CASSFQGIAVTAHEQFF. The CDR3 DNA reads as TGTGCCAGCAGTTTTCAGGGGATCGCAGTCACGGCTCATGAGCAGTTCTTC.

This clonotype occurred once. A read error may explain this, as a much larger clone is one base away. CDR3 nucleotides: TGTGCCAGCAGTTGGGGCGGCCGTAATGAAAAAGTGTTTTTT. Translation: CASSWGGRNEKVFF. This sequence joins TRBV28 and TRBJ1-4; the D gene is possibly TRBD1 (5 bases). Germline V gene sequence: CDR1 MDHEN, CDR2 SYDVKM. The CDR3 is made up of 14 amino acids.

This clonotype came up many times. The V call is TRBV27, the J call TRBJ2-3; TRBD2 matches 11 bases. Germline assignment: CDR1 MNHEY and CDR2 SMNVEV (reference sequence). V dropped 10 bases and J dropped 0; count of bases not matched to a gene: 9. The length of the CDR3 is 16 residues. Written as DNA, the CDR3 is TGTGCCACCAGACTAGCGGGACAATTTAGCACAGATACGCAGTATTTT. Translated: CATRLAGQFSTDTQYF.

This clonotype was picked up many times. The chain links TRBV20-1 to TRBJ2-5; D is unclear. The germline V gene has CDR1 DFQATT and CDR2 SNEGSKA (reference sequence). Trimming pared 5 bases from V and 3 bases from J, leaving 16 bases between. The CDR3 sequence is 14 residues long. CDR3 protein: CSALAPIGEETQYF. CDR3 nucleotides: TGCAGTGCTTTAGCCCCGATAGGCGAAGAGACCCAGTACTTC.

This clonotype was recorded many times. CDR3 in DNA: TGTGCCACCAGTGATTTGACGTCGCCAAAAGGAGCTTTCTTT. This encodes CATSDLTSPKGAFF. The chain uses TRBV24-1 and TRBJ1-1; D unresolved. Germline V gives CDR1 KGHDR, CDR2 SFDVKD. The ends were cut back, 0 bases at V and 10 bases at J, with 14 bases in the middle. The length of the CDR3 is 14 residues.

The V and J genes are TRBV28 and TRBJ2-1, with 15 bases lining up with TRBD2. The CDR3 is made up of 15 amino acids. Losses at the gene ends were 6 bases for V and 9 bases for J; bases not matched to a gene: 6. Germline V gene data show CDR1 as MDHEN and CDR2 as SYDVKM. CDR3 bases: TGTGCCAGCAGCCTCGAGGGACTAGCGGGAGGTGAGCAGTTCTTC. It encodes CASSLEGLAGGEQFF.

About this clonotype itself: At one end, the junction sequence differs from germline, possibly due to a read error. The chain has TRBV19 and TRBJ1-5; no definite D call. This CDR3 is 16 amino acids long. Germline V gene sequence: CDR1 LNHDA, CDR2 SQIVND (reference sequence). CDR3 residues: CVSSIGARPGNQPQHF. The CDR3 DNA follows: TGTGTCAGTAGTATAGGAGCACGCCCGGGCAATCAGCCCCAGCATTTT.

The chain links TRBV7-9 to TRBJ2-5, with TRBD2 matching 8 bases. The CDR3 extends over 12 amino acids. J gave up 5 bases and V 8 bases, and 4 bases lay outside the gene matches. CDR1 is SEHNR and CDR2 is FQNEAQ in the germline V gene (reference sequence). For the CDR3, the DNA is TGTGCCAGCCGGGGGGGCCACGAGACCCAGTACTTC. Encoded protein: CASRGGHETQYF.

Ten or more counts support this clonotype. This chain links TRBV7-8 with TRBJ1-1; D is ambiguous. V was trimmed by 5 bases and J by 7 bases, leaving 23 bases between them. The germline V gene encodes CDR1 SGHVS and CDR2 FQNEAQ. The CDR3 sequence is 16 residues long. CDR3 region: CASSPAGPGVGVEAFF. Here the CDR3 DNA reads TGTGCCAGCAGCCCCGCCGGGCCCGGCGTAGGTGTTGAAGCTTTCTTT.

This clonotype occurred a few times. This chain links TRBV25-1 with TRBJ1-5; the match to TRBD1 covers 9 bases. The CDR3 spans 14 residues. CDR1 is MGHDK, CDR2 SYGVNS, per germline. After removal of 3 bases from V and 7 bases from J, the junction contained 4 bases not matched to a gene. The CDR3 region is CASSDWDREQPQHF. The CDR3 DNA follows: TGTGCCAGCAGTGATTGGGACAGGGAACAGCCCCAGCATTTT.

This clonotype was recorded many times. The CDR3 region has the DNA TGTGAGTCCCGACAGGGTAACCAAGAGACCCAGTACTTC. Protein: CESRQGNQETQYF. The chain recombines TRBV7-8 with TRBJ2-5, with 7 bases matching TRBD1. Germline V gene data show CDR1 as SGHVS and CDR2 as FQNEAQ. This CDR3 has 13 amino acids.

At least ten counts were recorded for this clonotype. The gene calls are TRBV6-6 and TRBJ2-7, with 9 bases lining up with TRBD1. With V trimmed by 0 bases and J by 5 bases, 5 bases remained unmatched. CDR3 length: 15 amino acids. CDR1 is MNHNY and CDR2 is SVGAGI in the germline V gene (reference sequence). CDR3 nucleotides: TGTGCCAGCAGTTACTCGAGACAGGGGGTCCACGAGCAGTACTTC. This encodes CASSYSRQGVHEQYF.

This clonotype was detected ten times or more. V and J are TRBV7-2 and TRBJ1-1, with TRBD1 matching over 7 bases. Germline V gene sequence: CDR1 SGHTA, CDR2 FQGNSA. V lost 4 bases to trimming and J lost 9 bases; unmatched junction nucleotides: 8. This CDR3 is built from 13 residues. The CDR3 DNA sequence: TGTGCCAGCAGCTCTTTAGGGGACAGCCAAGCTTTCTTT. Its protein product is CASSSLGDSQAFF.

Ten or more counts support this clonotype. This sequence joins TRBV20-1 and TRBJ1-6, with TRBD1 matching 8 bases. Losses at the gene ends were 0 bases for V and 10 bases for J; bases not matched to a gene: 11. Germline V CDR1 and CDR2: DFQATT, SNEGSKA (reference sequence). The CDR3 runs 16 residues. The DNA of the CDR3 is TGCAGTGCTAGAGACTGGTCGGGACAGGCGGAGTCACCCCTCCACTTT. It specifies CSARDWSGQAESPLHF.

This clonotype was seen many times. This sequence joins TRBV2 and TRBJ2-2; no clear D. Germline V gene data show CDR1 as SNHLY and CDR2 as FYNNEI. The V and J ends lost 6 bases and 2 bases respectively, with 7 bases between them. The length of the CDR3 is 13 residues. CDR3 loop: CASSAENTGELFF. The CDR3 DNA reads TGTGCCAGCAGCGCAGAAAACACCGGGGAGCTGTTTTTT.

This clonotype was seen at least ten times. The gene calls are TRBV11-2 and TRBJ2-5; 10 bases map to TRBD2. The CDR3 is made up of 14 amino acids. V lost 5 bases and J lost 5; bases outside the gene matches: 5. The germline CDR1 and CDR2 sequences are SGHAT and FQNNGV. The CDR3 is CASSPSGRDETQYF. The CDR3 region has the DNA TGTGCCAGCAGCCCGAGCGGGAGGGACGAGACCCAGTACTTC.

The sample holds many counts of this clonotype. The chain combines TRBV30 with TRBJ2-1; possibly TRBD2 for D (5 bases). The V gene lost 5 bases and the J gene lost 0 bases, with 11 bases spanning the gap. The CDR3 length is 14 residues. Germline CDR1 is GTSNPN and CDR2 is SVGIG (reference sequence). CDR3 DNA sequence: TGTGCCTGGGACTCCGGGGTCTCCTACAATGAGCAGTTCTTC. This translates into CAWDSGVSYNEQFF.

This clonotype was observed at least ten times. The chain carries TRBV20-1 and TRBJ2-1; a weak D match, TRBD2 (5 bases). The germline V gene has CDR1 DFQATT and CDR2 SNEGSKA (reference sequence). CDR3 size: 13 residues. V lost 0 bases and J 12 bases, leaving 15 bases between the germline ends. The DNA for the CDR3 is TGCAGTGCTAGAGATGGAGCGGAGCTGGCGCAGTTCTTC. It yields the protein CSARDGAELAQFF.

V is TRBV2 and J is TRBJ2-3, with D possibly TRBD1 on 6 matching bases. CDR3 length: 14 amino acids. Looked up from germline, CDR1 is SNHLY and CDR2 is FYNNEI. V lost 6 bases to trimming and J lost 2 bases, with 12 bases between them. The CDR3 here is CASRQTGYTDTQYF. The CDR3 DNA sequence: TGTGCCAGCAGACAAACAGGGTACACAGATACGCAGTATTTT.

This clonotype was detected many times. This chain links TRBV12-3 or TRBV12-4 with TRBJ2-2, with 10 nucleotides matching TRBD2. V dropped 5 bases and J dropped 4; count of bases not matched to a gene: 13. CDR3 length equals 18 residues. CDR3 region: CASSPSVAGGTSTGELFF. The CDR3 DNA reads TGTGCCAGCAGTCCCTCGGTAGCGGGAGGTACTAGCACCGGGGAGCTGTTTTTT.

This clonotype showed up many times. V gene TRBV20-1 combines with J gene TRBJ2-1; no clear D. Germline CDR1 and CDR2: DFQATT and SNEGSKA (reference sequence). Deletions cut 4 bases from V and 9 bases from J, with 16 bases between. This CDR3 spans 13 amino acids. CDR3 sequence (DNA): TGCAGTGCTACCTTAGATCCCCCCACTGAGCAGTTCTTC. Protein product: CSATLDPPTEQFF.

This clonotype was seen ten or more times. The V call is TRBV2, the J call TRBJ2-7; D uncertain. The CDR3 is 14 amino acids. V was cut by 4 bases and J by 2 bases, with 12 bases left in between. The germline V gene encodes CDR1 SNHLY and CDR2 FYNNEI. CDR3 sequence: CASSAADPPYEQYF. The CDR3 bases are TGTGCCAGCAGTGCGGCGGACCCCCCCTACGAGCAGTACTTC.

There are a few counts of this clonotype. V and J are TRBV4-1 and TRBJ2-1; 7 positions agree with TRBD2. The trim removed 0 bases at V and 9 bases at J, leaving 11 bases unmatched. The CDR3 runs to 16 residues. Germline CDR1 is MGHRA and CDR2 is YSYEKL. CDR3 nucleotides: TGCGCCAGCAGCCAAGAATGGGACTATTGGGAAGGTGAGCAGTTCTTC. This codes for CASSQEWDYWEGEQFF.

The sample holds many counts of this clonotype. This sequence joins TRBV5-6 and TRBJ2-7, with D possibly being TRBD1 or TRBD2 (5 bases each). V was trimmed by 1 base and J by 0 bases, leaving 11 bases between them. Germline values: CDR1 SGHDT, CDR2 YYEEEE. The CDR3 totals 15 residues. CDR3 region: CASSLRGTTSYEQYF. The CDR3, as DNA: TGTGCCAGCAGCTTGCGGGGCACAACCTCCTACGAGCAGTACTTC.

This clonotype was counted many times. This rearrangement joins TRBV6-2 or TRBV6-3 to TRBJ2-5; D is unresolved. The V end was cut by 5 bases, the J end by 7 bases, with 11 bases between. Germline V lookup: CDR1 MNHEY, CDR2 SVGEGT. This CDR3 contains 12 residues. CDR3: CASSVGIRTQYF. CDR3 DNA sequence: TGTGCCAGCAGTGTGGGGATACGGACCCAGTACTTC.

This clonotype was seen repeatedly, ten times or more. This chain uses TRBV7-2 with TRBJ2-1, with 7 bases matching TRBD1. V lost 1 base, J lost 9 bases, and 3 bases stayed unmatched. The CDR3 runs 13 residues. Germline lookup yields CDR1 SGHTA and CDR2 FQGNSA. CDR3 residues: CASSLGGGGEQFF. As DNA, the CDR3 is TGTGCCAGCAGCTTAGGAGGGGGCGGTGAGCAGTTCTTC.